Following are 12 T cell receptor beta chains from one sample sequenced in a study of cytomegalovirus exposure and HLA in healthy donors. The PCR had 60 Vbeta and 13 Jbeta primers. This table comes from immunoSEQ multiplex PCR, and its TCRdb copy is limited to in-frame clones, with some not included. The table includes some 110,000 clones, about 81% detected once. The specimen was PBMCs. These TCRs come from a woman younger than 45 in good health and CMV-seronegative.

The chain employs TRBV18 and TRBJ1-1; 7 nucleotides line up with TRBD1. CDR1 KGHSH and CDR2 LQKENI come from the germline V gene. V lost 2 bases and J lost 3; bases outside the gene matches: 0. The length of the CDR3 is 13 residues. The CDR3 region has the DNA TGTGCCAGCTCACCAGACAGGGACACTGAAGCTTTCTTT. Protein: CASSPDRDTEAFF. The full variable domain, in which reference TRBV18 and TRBJ1-1 provide the parts outside the CDR3, is NAGVMQNPRHLVRRRGQEARLRCSPMKGHSHVYWYRQLPEEGLKFMVYLQKENIIDESGMPKERFSAEFPKEGPSILRIQQVVRGDSAAYFCASSPDRDTEAFFGQGTRLTVV.

The chain couples TRBV5-1 to TRBJ2-2, with D possibly TRBD2 on 7 matching bases. Germline assignment: CDR1 SGHRS and CDR2 YFSETQ. Trimming took 8 bases from V and 4 from J, leaving 15 bases between them. This CDR3 comprises 14 residues. CDR3 in amino acids: CARVPGGPTGELFF. CDR3 coding DNA: TGCGCCAGGGTCCCGGGGGGCCCCACCGGGGAGCTGTTTTTT.

The J gene is TRBJ2-2, the V gene TRBV5-1; 12 nucleotides align to TRBD2. J was trimmed by 4 bases and V by 2 bases; bases with no gene match: 9. This CDR3 is built from 18 residues. Germline V gene data show CDR1 as SGHRS and CDR2 as YFSETQ. The CDR3 DNA reads TGCGCCAGCAGCTTTTCAACTCGACTAGCGGGAGCCACCGGGGAGCTGTTTTTT. This gives the protein CASSFSTRLAGATGELFF.

The chain carries TRBV10-3 and TRBJ1-6; D is ambiguous. Germline V gene data show CDR1 as ENHRY and CDR2 as SYGVKD. Trimming took off 3 bases at V and 0 bases at J, with 24 bases between the two ends. This CDR3 has 21 amino acids. The CDR3 coding sequence is TGTGCCATCAGTGAAAGTCCCGGGAAAGGAAAAGGGAGCTCCTATAATTCACCCCTCCACTTT. This translates into CAISESPGKGKGSSYNSPLHF.

This chain links TRBV7-9 with TRBJ1-1; D not certain. V was pared by 3 bases and J by 1 base, with 12 bases between. The CDR3 is made up of 15 amino acids. Germline V gene sequence: CDR1 SEHNR, CDR2 FQNEAQ (reference sequence). The CDR3 region is CASSFTAEGNTEAFF. The DNA for the CDR3 is TGTGCCAGCAGCTTTACGGCCGAGGGGAACACTGAAGCTTTCTTT.

The chain couples TRBV4-1 to TRBJ1-6; D unresolved. The CDR3 covers 17 residues. V was cut by 4 bases and J by 0 bases, with 13 bases left in between. Germline lookup yields CDR1 MGHRA and CDR2 YSYEKL. The CDR3 reads CASSPGMLTSYNSPLHF. The CDR3 DNA is TGCGCCAGCAGCCCGGGGATGTTAACCTCCTATAATTCACCCCTCCACTTT.

The chain joins TRBV9 to TRBJ1-3; no clear D gene. CDR3 length equals 13 residues. V gave up 2 bases and J gave up 4 bases, with 7 bases separating them. Germline V gene data show CDR1 as SGDLS and CDR2 as YYNGEE. CDR3 in DNA: TGTGCCAGCAGCGTCGCAGGCGGAAACACCATATATTTT. Its protein product is CASSVAGGNTIYF.

This rearrangement joins TRBV15 to TRBJ2-7; perhaps TRBD1 as D (6 bases). This CDR3 comprises 15 residues. Germline V lookup: CDR1 LNHNV, CDR2 YYDKDF (reference sequence). V lost 0 bases and J 0 bases, leaving 9 bases between the germline ends. The CDR3 DNA sequence: TGTGCCACCAGCAGAGATAGGGGGAGCTCCTACGAGCAGTACTTC. It encodes CATSRDRGSSYEQYF. The entire variable domain, with the rest obtained from reference TRBV15 and TRBJ2-7, is as follows: DAMVIQNPRYQVTQFGKPVTLSCSQTLNHNVMYWYQQKSSQAPKLLFHYYDKDFNNEADTPDNFQSRRPNTSFCFLDIRSPGLGDTAMYLCATSRDRGSSYEQYFGPGTRLTVT.

V and J are TRBV27 and TRBJ1-4; maybe TRBD1 (5 bases). The CDR3 consists of 14 residues. The V gene's germline CDR1 is MNHEY and CDR2 SMNVEV (reference sequence). Trimming took 3 bases from V and 1 from J, leaving 6 bases between them. CDR3 sequence (DNA): TGTGCCAGCAGTTTGCAGGGAACTAATGAAAAACTGTTTTTT. The encoded protein is CASSLQGTNEKLFF.

About this clone itself: This sample includes further DNA sequences coding for the same CDR3. The chain couples TRBV6-6 to TRBJ1-3; D uncertain. Deletions cut 5 bases from V and 7 bases from J, with 15 bases between. The CDR3 has 14 residues. CDR1 is MNHNY, CDR2 SVGAGI, per germline (reference sequence). CDR3 sequence: CASSTPPTANTIYF. Written as DNA, the CDR3 is TGTGCCAGCAGTACCCCCCCTACCGCGAACACCATATATTTT.

DNA for the CDR3: TGCGCCAGCAGCCAAATGGGGACTAGGGAGCAGTACTTC. The encoded protein is CASSQMGTREQYF. The genes are TRBV4-1 and TRBJ2-7, with 8 positions matching TRBD2. The CDR3 contains 13 residues. Germline-derived CDR1 and CDR2 are MGHRA and YSYEKL. Unmatched junction bases numbered 4, after V lost 2 bases and J lost 7 bases.

The CDR3 nucleotides read TGTGCCAGCAGCTGGTATGGGGGGGAGACCCAGTACTTC. Amino acid sequence: CASSWYGGETQYF. The rearrangement links TRBV5-4 to TRBJ2-5; D may be TRBD2 (6 bases). The germline V gene has CDR1 SGHNT and CDR2 YYREEE (reference sequence). Trimming shortened V by 3 bases and J by 5 bases, and 11 bases separated the two germline ends. The CDR3 has 13 residues.